This T cell receptor beta chain was retrieved from a study of lymphopenia after photon versus proton radiotherapy. The CDR3 runs 15 residues. The germline CDR1 and CDR2 sequences are SEHNR and FQNEAQ (reference sequence). The V and J ends lost 1 base and 6 bases, in that order; junction bases with no gene match: 7. Libraries were prepared by immunoSEQ multiplex PCR; TCRdb keeps only in-frame clonotypes and omits some of them. The data show over 35,000 clones, with approximately 82% seen just once and 24% held by the top ten. This receptor was identified in a woman aged 70-85 years with pancreatic cancer. This material consisted of peripheral blood, taken from a patient treated with proton-based radiotherapy. The V and J genes are TRBV7-9 and TRBJ1-1; 8 nucleotides line up with TRBD1. CDR3 protein: CASSLVQGQAPEAFF. For the CDR3, the DNA is TGTGCCAGCAGCTTAGTTCAGGGACAGGCGCCTGAAGCTTTCTTT. The full variable domain, rest sourced from reference TRBV7-9 and TRBJ1-1, is DTGVSQNPRHKITKRGQNVTFRCDPISEHNRLYWYRQTLGQGPEFLTYFQNEAQLEKSRLLSDRFSAERPKGSFSTLEIQRTEQGDSAMYLCASSLVQGQAPEAFFGQGTRLTVV.